The next 26 T cell receptor beta chains were all read from a single sample in a study of Ad26.COV2.S vaccination and SARS-CoV-2 variants. Specified treatment: some 20 received Ad26.COV2.S at low or high dose, single or two shots; 5 received placebo; per-sample allocation not given. Following the first vaccine or placebo injection, samples were taken on day 63. TCRdb's copy holds only in-frame clones and misses some; the assay was immunoSEQ multiplex PCR. The sample has around 450,000 clones; 80% to 90% are singletons. The sample in question was peripheral blood, obtained in a trial of Ad26.COV2.S vaccine versus placebo. The receptors were sampled from a person between 18 and 59 years old who received the Ad26.COV2.S COVID-19 vaccine or a placebo.

The J gene is TRBJ1-2, the V gene TRBV12-3 or TRBV12-4; perhaps TRBD1 as D (6 bases). V lost 3 bases and J lost 8, with 10 bases in between. The CDR3 consists of 12 residues. CDR3 bases: TGTGCCAGCAGTTTCACAGGGAAGGGCTACACCTTC. Translating it yields CASSFTGKGYTF.

Here the CDR3 DNA reads TGTGCCAGCAGTTACGGGGGTTTCGGCGGGGAGCTGTTTTTT. Translated: CASSYGGFGGELFF. V and J are TRBV6-5 and TRBJ2-2; D may match TRBD1 or TRBD2 (5 bases each). Trimming removed 2 bases from V and 7 bases from J, with 11 bases in between. This CDR3 is built from 14 residues. Germline V gives CDR1 MNHEY, CDR2 SVGAGI.

The chain combines TRBV19 with TRBJ2-4; D is unclear. V was shortened by 5 bases and J by 3 bases, with 11 bases between the two germline ends. This CDR3 contains 14 residues. Germline V lookup: CDR1 LNHDA, CDR2 SQIVND (reference sequence). CDR3 DNA: TGTGCCAGTAGTTTAGTCAGCCTCAAAAACATTCAGTACTTC. Its protein product is CASSLVSLKNIQYF.

The chain employs TRBV9 and TRBJ1-1; D possibly corresponds to TRBD1 (6 bases). Germline lookup yields CDR1 SGDLS and CDR2 YYNGEE. V lost 4 bases to trimming and J lost 5 bases, with 12 bases between them. The CDR3 sequence is 13 residues long. The CDR3 loop is CASSLKGGTEAFF. In DNA, the CDR3 is TGTGCCAGCAGCCTAAAAGGGGGAACTGAAGCTTTCTTT.

This clone was picked up one time. The gene calls are TRBV6-2 or TRBV6-3 and TRBJ1-5; D gene uncertain. Germline V gene lookup returns CDR1 MNHEY and CDR2 SVGEGT. Trimming pared 6 bases from V and 2 bases from J, leaving 11 bases between. There are 14 residues in the CDR3. The CDR3 bases are TGTGCCAGCAGCCAGGACGGACGCAATCAGCCCCAGCATTTT. Translation gives CASSQDGRNQPQHF.

CDR3 DNA sequence: TGTGCCAGCAGCGTGACTCTCCATCCGGGAAACACCATATATTTT. It codes for CASSVTLHPGNTIYF. This chain links TRBV9 with TRBJ1-3; D unclear. V was clipped by 2 bases and J by 4 bases, with 13 bases between them. The CDR3 runs to 15 residues. In germline, CDR1 is SGDLS, CDR2 YYNGEE. The variable domain in full, completed from reference TRBV9 and TRBJ1-3, reads DSGVTQTPKHLITATGQRVTLRCSPRSGDLSVYWYQQSLDQGLQFLIQYYNGEERAKGNILERFSAQQFPDLHSELNLSSLELGDSALYFCASSVTLHPGNTIYFGEGSWLTVV.

The chain joins TRBV9 to TRBJ2-5, with D unresolved. Trimming shortened V by 4 bases and J by 4 bases, and 17 bases separated the two germline ends. The CDR3 extends over 15 amino acids. Germline CDR1 reads SGDLS; CDR2 reads YYNGEE. CDR3 in amino acids: CASSHGSGGVETQYF. The CDR3 DNA reads TGTGCCAGCAGCCACGGATCAGGTGGAGTAGAGACCCAGTACTTC.

The genes are TRBV6-2 or TRBV6-3 and TRBJ2-7; 8 positions agree with TRBD2. CDR1 and CDR2 (germline): MNHEY, SVGEGT. V lost 6 bases, J lost 3 bases, and 7 bases stayed unmatched. The CDR3 loop spans 14 amino acids. The CDR3: CASSPGTRLYEQYF. In DNA form, the CDR3 reads TGTGCCAGCAGCCCCGGGACTAGACTCTACGAGCAGTACTTC.

The chain links TRBV30 to TRBJ2-1; 8 bases line up with TRBD2. V was pared by 2 bases and J by 5 bases, with 8 bases of the junction left unmatched. Germline V gene lookup returns CDR1 GTSNPN and CDR2 SVGIG (reference sequence). This CDR3 is 15 amino acids long. The CDR3 reads CAWSYGTRGHNEQFF. The CDR3 DNA reads TGTGCCTGGAGTTACGGGACTAGAGGGCACAATGAGCAGTTCTTC.

The V gene is TRBV9, the J gene TRBJ1-1, with TRBD1 matching 9 bases. Trimming removed 0 bases from V and 3 bases from J; junction bases left unmatched: 9. CDR3 length: 17 residues. Per germline, CDR1 SGDLS and CDR2 YYNGEE. The CDR3 nucleotides are TGTGCCAGCAGCGTAGTGTCAGGGACAGGGCTTGACACTGAAGCTTTCTTT. Its translation: CASSVVSGTGLDTEAFF.

The rearrangement uses TRBV7-9 and TRBJ1-2; possible D gene TRBD1, 6 bases. CDR1 and CDR2 (germline): SEHNR, FQNEAQ (reference sequence). Between the trimmed V and J ends, which lost 5 bases and 2 bases, there was a span of 12 bases. The CDR3 is 14 residues long. CDR3 bases: TGTGCCAGCAGCATATCCGGGACAAACTATGGCTACACCTTC. Protein: CASSISGTNYGYTF.

The chain joins TRBV7-2 to TRBJ2-3, with D tentatively TRBD2 (5 bases). V lost 1 base, J lost 9 bases, and 11 bases lay in between. CDR1 and CDR2 from the germline V gene are SGHTA and FQGNSA. This CDR3 region has 13 residues. CDR3 bases: TGTGCCAGCAGCTTAGAGGAGGCAGTGACGCAGTATTTT. As protein: CASSLEEAVTQYF.

In its sample, this clone was seen once. The identical CDR3 is also encoded by other nucleotide sequences in the sample. The J gene is TRBJ2-3, the V gene TRBV7-9; no firm D call. V lost 3 bases, J lost 5 bases, and 3 bases lay in between. CDR1 is SEHNR, CDR2 FQNEAQ, per germline (reference sequence). The CDR3 consists of 11 residues. The CDR3 region has the DNA TGTGCCAGCAGCTTCGGAGATACGCAGTATTTT. This translates into CASSFGDTQYF. The complete variable domain, with remaining parts taken from reference TRBV7-9 and TRBJ2-3, reads DTGVSQNPRHKITKRGQNVTFRCDPISEHNRLYWYRQTLGQGPEFLTYFQNEAQLEKSRLLSDRFSAERPKGSFSTLEIQRTEQGDSAMYLCASSFGDTQYFGPGTRLTVL.

This chain joins TRBV6-6 and TRBJ2-7; no clear D gene. This CDR3 contains 12 residues. V shed 0 bases and J shed 6 bases, with 6 bases lying between them. Germline CDR1 and CDR2: MNHNY and SVGAGI (reference sequence). CDR3 sequence: CASSYSSTEQYF. The CDR3 coding sequence is TGTGCCAGCAGTTACTCGAGTACCGAGCAGTACTTC.

V is TRBV5-8 and J is TRBJ2-5, with 7 nucleotides matching TRBD1. In germline, CDR1 is SGHTS, CDR2 YDEGEE. Trimming removed 5 bases from V and 0 bases from J; junction bases left unmatched: 16. The CDR3 runs 18 residues. CDR3 loop: CASSMSGTARSYQETQYF. In DNA form, the CDR3 reads TGTGCCAGCAGTATGTCCGGGACAGCCCGCTCTTACCAAGAGACCCAGTACTTC.

This chain uses TRBV10-1 with TRBJ2-1, with 12 bases aligning to TRBD1. This CDR3 is built from 16 residues. Germline V CDR1 and CDR2: WNHNN, SYGVQD (reference sequence). V dropped 3 bases and J dropped 9; count of bases not matched to a gene: 9. Here the CDR3 reads CASSEAPGQGAGEQFF. In DNA form, the CDR3 reads TGCGCCAGCAGTGAAGCCCCGGGACAGGGGGCGGGTGAGCAGTTCTTC.

The V call is TRBV19, the J call TRBJ2-3; TRBD1 or TRBD2 may be the D gene (5 bases each). The CDR3 has 14 residues. With 6 bases removed from V and 2 bases from J, the gap between germline ends came to 12 bases. Germline V gene data show CDR1 as LNHDA and CDR2 as SQIVND (reference sequence). CDR3 amino acids: CASRRGGSTDTQYF. The CDR3, as DNA: TGTGCCAGTAGAAGGGGCGGGTCCACAGATACGCAGTATTTT.

This chain uses TRBV7-8 with TRBJ2-7; 12 bases map to TRBD2. This CDR3 contains 15 residues. Trimming at V came to 4 bases and at J to 5 bases, leaving 6 bases not matched to a gene. Germline values: CDR1 SGHVS, CDR2 FQNEAQ. The CDR3 is CASSSGLAGKDEQYF. The CDR3 DNA reads as TGTGCCAGCAGCTCCGGACTAGCGGGAAAGGACGAGCAGTACTTC.

This clone appeared once. The DNA of the CDR3 is TGTGCCAGCAGTCCCGGGGACCCGACCGGGGATACGCAGTATTTT. This translates into CASSPGDPTGDTQYF. V is TRBV28 and J is TRBJ2-3; possibly TRBD1 or TRBD2 for D (5 bases each). CDR1 MDHEN and CDR2 SYDVKM come from the germline V gene. This CDR3 has 15 residues. Between the trimmed V and J ends, which lost 5 bases and 6 bases, there was a span of 18 bases.

The chain has TRBV7-2 and TRBJ2-7, with D possibly being TRBD2 (6 bases). Per the germline V gene, CDR1 is SGHTA and CDR2 is FQGNSA. The CDR3 extends over 13 amino acids. Trimming cost V 0 bases and J 6 bases, with 9 bases left between them. The CDR3 sequence: CASSLAGGIEQYF. The CDR3 DNA reads as TGTGCCAGCAGCTTAGCCGGGGGAATCGAGCAGTACTTC.

This chain joins TRBV24-1 and TRBJ2-4; D is possibly TRBD2 (6 bases). The CDR3 totals 16 residues. Germline V gives CDR1 KGHDR, CDR2 SFDVKD. V gave up 1 base and J gave up 1 base, with 10 bases separating them. This CDR3 is CATSDLWGRAKNIQYF. The CDR3 DNA is TGTGCCACCAGTGATTTATGGGGGAGGGCCAAAAACATTCAGTACTTC.

J is TRBJ2-5 and V is TRBV9; D possibly corresponds to TRBD2 (5 bases). With 0 bases removed from V and 5 bases from J, the gap between germline ends came to 14 bases. Germline V gives CDR1 SGDLS, CDR2 YYNGEE. CDR3 length: 15 amino acids. CDR3 loop: CASSVGALAYETQYF. For the CDR3, the DNA is TGTGCCAGCAGCGTAGGGGCCCTAGCTTATGAGACCCAGTACTTC.

The V and J genes are TRBV27 and TRBJ2-1; TRBD2 matches at 10 bases. The CDR3 runs 15 residues. V shed 6 bases, J shed 3 bases, and the junction held 5 bases outside the gene matches. From germline, CDR1 is MNHEY and CDR2 SMNVEV (reference sequence). The CDR3 region is CASSPASGGYNEQFF. CDR3 DNA: TGTGCCAGCAGCCCAGCTAGCGGGGGCTACAATGAGCAGTTCTTC.

V usage is TRBV25-1 and J usage is TRBJ2-7; the D gene is possibly TRBD2 (7 bases). CDR3 length equals 14 residues. Looked up from germline, CDR1 is MGHDK and CDR2 is SYGVNS. Trimming stripped 6 bases from V and 4 bases from J, with 16 bases between. CDR3 in amino acids: CASRRTGGRYEQYF. In nucleotides, the CDR3 is TGTGCCAGCAGGAGGACCGGGGGGCGATACGAGCAGTACTTC.

The V and J genes are TRBV18 and TRBJ1-2; D gene uncertain. The CDR3 is 14 amino acids. Trimming removed 0 bases from V and 4 bases from J, with 9 bases in between. The germline CDR1 and CDR2 sequences are KGHSH and LQKENI. This CDR3 reads CASSPPPGAYGYTF. The CDR3 DNA sequence: TGTGCCAGCTCACCACCCCCAGGAGCCTATGGCTACACCTTC.

The chain links TRBV4-2 to TRBJ2-5, with 9 bases aligning to TRBD2. V dropped 0 bases and J dropped 5; count of bases not matched to a gene: 16. This CDR3 has 19 amino acids. CDR1 and CDR2 from the germline V gene are LGHNA and YNFKEQ. CDR3 in amino acids: CASSQDQVAGAPARETQYF. The CDR3 region has the DNA TGTGCCAGCAGCCAAGATCAGGTAGCGGGGGCCCCAGCTAGGGAGACCCAGTACTTC.